This passage covers 32 T cell receptor beta chains from one sample sequenced in a study of neurological immune-mediated disorders. Each CDR3 protein gets one entry after TCRdb re-called the 5' RACE reads with MiXCR. The sample consists of around 42,000 distinct CDR3 sequences, about 13% of them appearing once. As to time point: longitudinal time-point 3. Sequencing was performed on PBMCs. Source of these receptors: a man aged 30 to 45 in good health.

The chain carries TRBV7-2 and TRBJ2-7; D perhaps matches TRBD1 (5 bases). The CDR3 covers 16 residues. CDR1 is SGHTA and CDR2 is FQGNSA in the germline V gene. V was clipped by 5 bases and J by 2 bases, with 19 bases between them. This chain's CDR3 is CASSQVQEPKAYEQYF. Here the CDR3 DNA reads TGTGCCAGCAGCCAAGTACAGGAGCCTAAGGCCTACGAGCAGTACTTC. Looking up the rest from reference TRBV7-2 and TRBJ2-7 gives the full variable domain: GAGVSQSPSNKVTEKGKDVELRCDPISGHTALYWYRQSLGQGLEFLIYFQGNSAPDKSGLPSDRFSAERTGGSVSTLTIQRTQQEDSAVYLCASSQVQEPKAYEQYFGPGTRLTVT.

This clonotype was picked up many times. The rearrangement uses TRBV20-1 and TRBJ2-1; D ambiguous. The germline gives CDR1 DFQATT, CDR2 SNEGSKA (reference sequence). This CDR3 has 14 amino acids. Trimming pared 3 bases from V and 2 bases from J, leaving 11 bases between. The CDR3 DNA is TGCAGTGCTAGTGGCCCATTGACCTACAATGAGCAGTTCTTC. It encodes CSASGPLTYNEQFF.

This clonotype was observed at least ten times. A read error may explain this, as a much larger clone is one base away. The V gene is TRBV2, the J gene TRBJ2-7, with 7 bases fitting TRBD1. The germline V gene encodes CDR1 SNHLY and CDR2 FYNNEI. This CDR3 is built from 12 residues. The CDR3 region is CVSSGDSHEQYF. The CDR3 DNA follows: TGTGTCAGCAGTGGGGACAGCCACGAGCAGTACTTC.

In its sample, this clonotype was seen many times. The chain combines TRBV5-1 with TRBJ2-3; D ambiguous. Looked up from germline, CDR1 is SGHRS and CDR2 is YFSETQ. The CDR3 is 13 amino acids. V was shortened by 1 base and J by 1 base, with 4 bases between the two germline ends. DNA of the CDR3: TGCGCCAGCAGCTTGTATGGCACAGATACGCAGTATTTT. This encodes CASSLYGTDTQYF.

This clonotype was found many times. CDR3 protein: CSAWTVSYNEQFF. CDR3 DNA sequence: TGCAGTGCTTGGACAGTCTCCTACAATGAGCAGTTCTTC. This chain joins TRBV20-1 and TRBJ2-1; TRBD1 might be the D (6 bases). Germline CDR1 reads DFQATT; CDR2 reads SNEGSKA (reference sequence). This CDR3 spans 13 amino acids. Deletions cut 5 bases from V and 0 bases from J, with 8 bases between.

This clonotype showed up many times. This chain joins TRBV12-3 or TRBV12-4 and TRBJ1-5, with D hard to call. The CDR3 has 14 amino acids. V dropped 2 bases and J dropped 5 bases, with 10 bases sitting between them. In DNA form, the CDR3 reads TGTGCCAGCAGTTTAAGGAGTACGCATCAGCCCCAGCATTTT. It yields the protein CASSLRSTHQPQHF.

This clonotype was picked up many times. The rearrangement joins TRBV5-1 to TRBJ2-7, with a tentative D call TRBD2 (5 bases). The V end lost 4 bases, the J end lost 6 bases, and 11 bases lay between the germline ends. The CDR3 is made up of 12 amino acids. CDR1 and CDR2 (germline): SGHRS, YFSETQ. For the CDR3, the DNA is TGCGCCAGCAGCCCGGGGTGGGGCGAGCAGTACTTC. As protein: CASSPGWGEQYF.

This clonotype showed up many times. The J gene is TRBJ1-1, the V gene TRBV21-1. TRBV21-1 is flagged as a pseudogene. This CDR3 region has 15 residues. The CDR3 is CASSKDGEGMIEAFF. In DNA form, the CDR3 reads TGTGCCAGCAGCAAAGATGGGGAGGGGATGATTGAAGCTTTCTTT.

In this sample, this clonotype turned up many times. The V call is TRBV10-3, the J call TRBJ2-3; 10 bases map to TRBD2. V lost 11 bases to trimming and J lost 6 bases; unmatched junction nucleotides: 11. The CDR3 consists of 14 residues. Germline V gene data show CDR1 as ENHRY and CDR2 as SYGVKD. CDR3 residues: CASGGAGGRDTQYF. CDR3 nucleotides: TGTGCCTCCGGGGGAGCGGGAGGGCGGGATACGCAGTATTTT.

This clonotype showed up many times. V and J are TRBV20-1 and TRBJ2-3; D is perhaps TRBD1 (5 bases). Germline lookup yields CDR1 DFQATT and CDR2 SNEGSKA (reference sequence). The CDR3 is 16 residues long. V gave up 1 base and J gave up 4 bases, with 18 bases separating them. CDR3 nucleotide sequence: TGCAGTGCTAGAGTCTACCAGGACATGGAGTCAGATACGCAGTATTTT. Translation gives CSARVYQDMESDTQYF.

Details on this clonotype: A much larger clone is a single base away; this may be a read error. The V and J genes are TRBV3-1 and TRBJ1-2; 8 bases agree with TRBD1. The CDR3 runs to 15 residues. Germline assignment: CDR1 LGHDT and CDR2 YNNKEL (reference sequence). CDR3 amino acids: CASSQQGAWDYCYTF. CDR3 bases: TGTGCCAGCAGCCAACAGGGGGCCTGGGACTATTGCTACACCTTC.

The table lists this clonotype with many counts. V gene TRBV18 combines with J gene TRBJ2-3; 7 positions agree with TRBD1. The length of the CDR3 is 14 residues. The junction had 0 bases not matched to a gene; V was cut back by 2 bases and J by 1 base. The V gene's germline CDR1 is KGHSH and CDR2 LQKENI. Written as DNA, the CDR3 is TGTGCCAGCTCACCAGGACAGGGCACAGATACGCAGTATTTT. Amino acid sequence: CASSPGQGTDTQYF. The full variable domain, completed using reference TRBV18 and TRBJ2-3, is NAGVMQNPRHLVRRRGQEARLRCSPMKGHSHVYWYRQLPEEGLKFMVYLQKENIIDESGMPKERFSAEFPKEGPSILRIQQVVRGDSAAYFCASSPGQGTDTQYFGPGTRLTVL.

This clonotype was detected ten times or more. The rearrangement joins TRBV3-1 to TRBJ2-3; no definite D call. V was shortened by 1 base and J by 7 bases, with 6 bases between the two germline ends. Germline CDR1 reads LGHDT; CDR2 reads YNNKEL (reference sequence). The length of the CDR3 is 12 residues. The CDR3 DNA reads TGTGCCAGCAGCCAAGTGGAGAATACGCAGTATTTT. It is translated as CASSQVENTQYF.

This clonotype was detected many times. This chain connects TRBV20-1 to TRBJ2-1, with unresolved D. The CDR3 consists of 10 residues. Germline CDR1 and CDR2: DFQATT and SNEGSKA (reference sequence). Trimming shortened V by 6 bases and J by 5 bases, and 5 bases separated the two germline ends. The CDR3 is CSASDNEQFF. In DNA, the CDR3 is TGCAGTGCCTCAGACAATGAGCAGTTCTTC.

In its sample, this clonotype was seen many times. V is TRBV9 and J is TRBJ1-5; D is possibly TRBD1 (5 bases). Trimming removed 0 bases at V and 2 bases at J, with 9 bases between. This CDR3 is 15 amino acids long. Germline assignment: CDR1 SGDLS and CDR2 YYNGEE. For the CDR3, the DNA is TGTGCCAGCAGCGTAGACGGGGCGGGCAATCAGCCCCAGCATTTT. It encodes CASSVDGAGNQPQHF.

The table lists this clonotype with a few counts. As DNA, the CDR3 is TGTGCCAGCAGCTTAATTTCGGCTAGCGGGAGTGGGAGCTCCTACAATGAGCAGTTCTTC. It codes for CASSLISASGSGSSYNEQFF. V and J are TRBV7-3 and TRBJ2-1, with 10 positions matching TRBD2. The length of the CDR3 is 20 residues. CDR1 is SGHTA and CDR2 is FQGTGA in the germline V gene. V was pared by 1 base and J by 0 bases, with 12 bases of the junction left unmatched. The complete variable domain, with remaining parts taken from reference TRBV7-3 and TRBJ2-1, reads GAGVSQTPSNKVTEKGKYVELRCDPISGHTALYWYRQSLGQGPEFLIYFQGTGAADDSGLPNDRFFAVRPEGSVSTLKIQRTERGDSAVYLCASSLISASGSGSSYNEQFFGPGTRLTVL.

The table lists this clonotype with many counts. This sequence joins TRBV20-1 and TRBJ2-3; D possibly corresponds to TRBD1 (5 bases). V was shortened by 6 bases and J by 6 bases, with 13 bases between the two germline ends. Germline assignment: CDR1 DFQATT and CDR2 SNEGSKA (reference sequence). The CDR3 has 12 amino acids. The CDR3 bases are TGCAGTGCGCCACCCCAGGGCGATACGCAGTATTTT. This encodes CSAPPQGDTQYF.

This clonotype was detected ten times or more. J is TRBJ2-3 and V is TRBV5-1; no firm D call. Germline V gives CDR1 SGHRS, CDR2 YFSETQ. V was shortened by 6 bases and J by 1 base, with 9 bases between the two germline ends. The CDR3 is made up of 13 amino acids. For the CDR3, the DNA is TGCGCCAGCAACCTTGGAGGCACAGATACGCAGTATTTT. It encodes CASNLGGTDTQYF. The full variable domain, in which reference TRBV5-1 and TRBJ2-3 provide the parts outside the CDR3, is KAGVTQTPRYLIKTRGQQVTLSCSPISGHRSVSWYQQTPGQGLQFLFEYFSETQRNKGNFPGRFSGRQFSNSRSEMNVSTLELGDSALYLCASNLGGTDTQYFGPGTRLTVL.

This clonotype was detected only a few times. DNA for the CDR3: TGTGCCAGCAGCCCCGAAGGGGGCTGGTACGAGCAGTACTTC. As protein: CASSPEGGWYEQYF. The chain combines TRBV7-2 with TRBJ2-7, with 7 bases identical to TRBD1. The germline V gene has CDR1 SGHTA and CDR2 FQGNSA. CDR3 length: 14 amino acids. V was clipped by 5 bases and J by 4 bases; unmatched bases: 8.

This clonotype has more than one count but fewer than ten. This chain joins TRBV20-1 and TRBJ2-5; 8 bases align to TRBD2. Trimming at V came to 1 base and at J to 7 bases, leaving 11 bases not matched to a gene. Germline V CDR1 and CDR2: DFQATT, SNEGSKA (reference sequence). The CDR3 is made up of 15 amino acids. CDR3 bases: TGCAGTGCTAGAGGAATAGCGGGAACGGCCGGGACCCAGTACTTC. The encoded protein is CSARGIAGTAGTQYF.

This clonotype has at least ten counts. V gene TRBV5-1 combines with J gene TRBJ2-2; D is unresolved. Germline V lookup: CDR1 SGHRS, CDR2 YFSETQ. The CDR3 consists of 16 residues. With 4 bases removed from V and 0 bases from J, the gap between germline ends came to 13 bases. CDR3 residues: CASSPSDGANTGELFF. CDR3 bases: TGCGCCAGCAGCCCATCGGACGGCGCGAACACCGGGGAGCTGTTTTTT.

The chain joins TRBV4-1 to TRBJ2-2; the D is unclear. Germline V gene lookup returns CDR1 MGHRA and CDR2 YSYEKL. The CDR3 runs to 16 residues. The V end was cut by 7 bases, the J end by 0 bases, with 15 bases between. Here the CDR3 reads CASTQGWLPNTGELFF. The CDR3 DNA follows: TGCGCCAGCACTCAAGGATGGCTACCGAACACCGGGGAGCTGTTTTTT.

The chain combines TRBV7-2 with TRBJ1-1, with TRBD1 identical over 7 bases. The CDR3 contains 13 residues. V dropped 5 bases and J dropped 4; count of bases not matched to a gene: 4. Germline values: CDR1 SGHTA, CDR2 FQGNSA. The CDR3 nucleotides are TGTGCCAGCAGCACGGGACAGTTCACTGAAGCTTTCTTT. Translated, it gives CASSTGQFTEAFF.

This clonotype has a count of ten or more. The chain couples TRBV20-1 to TRBJ1-1; unclear D gene. Germline V CDR1 and CDR2: DFQATT, SNEGSKA (reference sequence). The CDR3 runs to 12 residues. V was clipped by 8 bases and J by 1 base, with 11 bases between them. The CDR3 coding sequence is TGCAGTACCTGGGCCCAGAACACTGAAGCTTTCTTT. Its translation: CSTWAQNTEAFF.

The chain employs TRBV10-3 and TRBJ1-5; D gene uncertain. Trimming pared 3 bases from V and 2 bases from J, leaving 8 bases between. There are 14 residues in the CDR3. Germline V gene sequence: CDR1 ENHRY, CDR2 SYGVKD. The CDR3 bases are TGTGCCATCAGTGATGGAGGTGGCAATCAGCCCCAGCATTTT. As protein: CAISDGGGNQPQHF.

This clonotype appeared many times. This rearrangement joins TRBV5-1 to TRBJ2-1, with TRBD2 identical over 16 bases. V lost 4 bases, J lost 9 bases, and 13 bases stayed unmatched. This CDR3 has 18 residues. The V gene's germline CDR1 is SGHRS and CDR2 YFSETQ. Here the CDR3 reads CASSPLGLAGGPGFEQFF. CDR3 nucleotides: TGCGCCAGCAGCCCCTTGGGACTAGCGGGAGGGCCAGGGTTTGAGCAGTTCTTC.

This clonotype has ten or more counts. The junction shows a germline mismatch at one end, possibly a read error. The DNA for the CDR3 is TGTGCCAGCAGCCCAGGGACTAGCCGTAGCCCAGGCACCCGGGAGCTGTTTTTT. Protein: CASSPGTSRSPGTRELFF. The chain links TRBV7-3 to TRBJ2-2, with 9 bases fitting TRBD2. This CDR3 has 18 amino acids. CDR1 SGHTA and CDR2 FQGTGA come from the germline V gene.

This sequence joins TRBV12-3 or TRBV12-4 and TRBJ2-7; D gene ambiguous. V lost 3 bases to trimming and J lost 1 base, with 10 bases between them. This CDR3 contains 14 residues. CDR3 coding DNA: TGTGCCAGCAGTTTGGGCCTATGGTCCTACGAGCAGTACTTC. Its protein product is CASSLGLWSYEQYF.

This clonotype is a singleton in its sample. The V and J genes are TRBV28 and TRBJ2-5; TRBD1 might be the D (5 bases). The germline CDR1 and CDR2 sequences are MDHEN and SYDVKM. V lost 4 bases and J lost 2, with 14 bases in between. The CDR3 has 15 residues. The CDR3 bases are TGTGCCAGCAGTTCCATCAGGGCTGGACAAGAGACCCAGTACTTC. Protein product: CASSSIRAGQETQYF.

This clonotype was observed at least ten times. One end of the junction does not line up with germline, which may come from a read error. V usage is TRBV10-3 and J usage is TRBJ2-1; no reliable D call. Germline lookup yields CDR1 ENHRY and CDR2 SYGVKD. The CDR3 is 9 residues long. The CDR3 sequence: CAIGDEQFF. For the CDR3, the DNA is TGTGCCATCGGTGATGAGCAGTTCTTC.

This clonotype was picked up many times. The chain recombines TRBV11-1 with TRBJ2-1; no definite D call. V dropped 5 bases and J dropped 3 bases, with 14 bases sitting between them. Germline V gives CDR1 SGHAT, CDR2 FQDESV (reference sequence). CDR3 size: 15 residues. The DNA of the CDR3 is TGTGCCAGCAGCCGAGTAGGAGAGAACTACAATGAGCAGTTCTTC. Its protein product is CASSRVGENYNEQFF.

This clonotype was observed at least ten times. This chain links TRBV10-3 with TRBJ2-5; possibly TRBD2 for D (6 bases). The germline V and J ends were trimmed by 8 bases and 5 bases, with 15 bases remaining between them. The CDR3 spans 13 residues. From germline, CDR1 is ENHRY and CDR2 SYGVKD. CDR3 in amino acids: CAIGGAEPETQYF. The DNA of the CDR3 is TGTGCCATCGGAGGGGCCGAACCCGAGACCCAGTACTTC.